The clone carrying this T cell receptor (beta chain) occurred a few times. Antigen: not known. Preparation of TCR beta libraries was done by quantitative 5'-RACE with molecular barcodes. TCRdb re-derived calls from the 5' RACE reads in MiXCR, one entry per CDR3 protein. Altogether about 220,000 distinct CDR3 sequences are present, about 10% being singletons, with the ten largest covering 21%. These data are taken from a study of CD8 T cells in ankylosing spondylitis. Study findings and constraints: Certain motif variants had earlier been reported in reactive arthritis synovial fluid and blood. Disease-associated clones were reportedly significantly overrepresented in matched ankylosing spondylitis synovial fluid. Eight highly homologous variants formed a TCR beta motif that appeared characteristic of ankylosing spondylitis blood.

Source material: blood, either unsorted or a sorted T cell fraction (not recorded which). This sequence originates from a male donor with ankylosing spondylitis or in good health (not recorded which).

The DNA of the CDR3 is TGTGCCACCAGTGATAGCGACACCGTCGGGGAGCTGTTTTTT. This gives the protein CATSDSDTVGELFF. The rearrangement links TRBV24-1 to TRBJ2-2; the D is unclear. CDR3 length equals 14 residues. Germline V gives CDR1 KGHDR, CDR2 SFDVKD. V dropped 3 bases and J dropped 7 bases, with 11 bases sitting between them.